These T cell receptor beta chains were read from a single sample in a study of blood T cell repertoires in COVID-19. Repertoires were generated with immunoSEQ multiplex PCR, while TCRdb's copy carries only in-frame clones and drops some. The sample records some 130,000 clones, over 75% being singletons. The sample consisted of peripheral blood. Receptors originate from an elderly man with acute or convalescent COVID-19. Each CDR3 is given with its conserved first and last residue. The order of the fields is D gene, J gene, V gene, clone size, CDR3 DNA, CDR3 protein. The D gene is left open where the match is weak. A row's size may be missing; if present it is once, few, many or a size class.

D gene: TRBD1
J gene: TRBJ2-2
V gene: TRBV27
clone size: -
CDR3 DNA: TGTGCCAGCAGTACTCGGACAGGGACGAACACCGGGGAGCTGTTTTTT
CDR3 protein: CASSTRTGTNTGELFF

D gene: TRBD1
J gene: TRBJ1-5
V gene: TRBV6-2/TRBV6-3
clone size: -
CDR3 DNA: TGTGCCAGCACCCCAGGGGGAACCGGGCCCCAGCATTTT
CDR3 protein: CASTPGGTGPQHF

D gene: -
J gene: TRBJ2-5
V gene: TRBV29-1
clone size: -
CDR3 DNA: TGCAGCGCTACAGGTCTACAAGAGACCCAGTACTTC
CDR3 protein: CSATGLQETQYF

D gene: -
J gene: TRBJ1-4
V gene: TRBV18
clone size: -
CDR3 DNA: TGTGCCAGCTCACCACCCGCAACTAATGAAAAACTGTTTTTT
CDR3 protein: CASSPPATNEKLFF

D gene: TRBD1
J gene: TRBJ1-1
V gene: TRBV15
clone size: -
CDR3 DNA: TGTGCCACCAGCAGAGACAAATCAGGGGGTGCTTTCTTT
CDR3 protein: CATSRDKSGGAFF

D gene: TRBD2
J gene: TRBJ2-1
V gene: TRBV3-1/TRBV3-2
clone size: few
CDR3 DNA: TGTGCCAGCAGCCAAGCTCTAGCGGCGCATAATGAGCAGTTCTTC
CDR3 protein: CASSQALAAHNEQFF

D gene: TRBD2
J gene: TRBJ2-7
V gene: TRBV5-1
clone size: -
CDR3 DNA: TGCGCCAGCAGCTTGGCCTCTCCTAGCGGGAGGGCCCTCCATCCCTACGAGCAGTACTTC
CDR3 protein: CASSLASPSGRALHPYEQYF

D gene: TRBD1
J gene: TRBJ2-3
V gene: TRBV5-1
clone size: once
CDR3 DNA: TGCGCCAGCAGCTCACAGGGGGCTTTTGGAGATACGCAGTATTTT
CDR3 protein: CASSSQGAFGDTQYF

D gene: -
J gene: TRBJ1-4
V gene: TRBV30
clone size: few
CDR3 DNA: TGTGCCTGGGGGGGCGGGATTGCAACTAATGAAAAACTGTTTTTT
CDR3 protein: CAWGGGIATNEKLFF

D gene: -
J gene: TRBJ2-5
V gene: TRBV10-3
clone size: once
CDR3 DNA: TGTGCCACGGGATTAATGAAAGAGACCCAGTACTTC
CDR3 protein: CATGLMKETQYF

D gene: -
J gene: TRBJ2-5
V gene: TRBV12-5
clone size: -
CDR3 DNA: TGTGCTAGTGGTTTGGTCACCGGGAAAATAGGGACCCAGTACTTC
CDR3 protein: CASGLVTGKIGTQYF

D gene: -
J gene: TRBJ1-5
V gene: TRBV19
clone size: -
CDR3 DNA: TGTGCCGGCGGAACAGGGAGGGTGGGCCAGCCCCAGCATTTT
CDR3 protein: CAGGTGRVGQPQHF

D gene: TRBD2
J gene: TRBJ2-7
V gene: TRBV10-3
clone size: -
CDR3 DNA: TGTGCCATCAGTGCGGGACTAGCGGGGAATGAGCAGTACTTC
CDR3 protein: CAISAGLAGNEQYF

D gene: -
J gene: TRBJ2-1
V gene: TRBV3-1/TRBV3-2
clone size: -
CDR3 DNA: TGTGCCAGCAGCCAAGATCCTTCCCTCGATGAGCAGTTCTTC
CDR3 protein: CASSQDPSLDEQFF

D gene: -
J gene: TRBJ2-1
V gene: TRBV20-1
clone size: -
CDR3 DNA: TGCAGTGCTAGTGGGCTAGCACCTAGTTCTTACAATGAGCAGTTCTTC
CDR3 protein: CSASGLAPSSYNEQFF

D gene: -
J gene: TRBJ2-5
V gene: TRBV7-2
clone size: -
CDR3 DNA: TGTGCCAGCAGTTATCAGGGGACGGGGGAGACCCAGTACTTC
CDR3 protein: CASSYQGTGETQYF

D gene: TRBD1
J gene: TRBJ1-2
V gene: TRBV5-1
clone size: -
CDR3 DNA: TGCGCCAGCAGCTCAACAGGGGCAGGGGGCTACACCTTC
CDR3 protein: CASSSTGAGGYTF

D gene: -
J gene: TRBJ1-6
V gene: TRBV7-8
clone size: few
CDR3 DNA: TGTGCCAGCTACGGTGGAGGGAATTCACCCCTCCACTTT
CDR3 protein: CASYGGGNSPLHF

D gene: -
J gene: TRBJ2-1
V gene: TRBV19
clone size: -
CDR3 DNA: TGTGCCAGTAGTATAGGGGTCGGGGGGCGGCACAATGAGCAGTTCTTC
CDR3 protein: CASSIGVGGRHNEQFF

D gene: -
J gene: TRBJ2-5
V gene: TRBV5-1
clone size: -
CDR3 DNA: TGCGCCAGCAGCGGGGGGACCCGCGGCGAGACCCAGTACTTC
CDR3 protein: CASSGGTRGETQYF

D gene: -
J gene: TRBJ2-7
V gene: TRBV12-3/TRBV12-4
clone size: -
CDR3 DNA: TGTGCCAGCAGTTTAACAGACGAGCAGTACTTC
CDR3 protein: CASSLTDEQYF

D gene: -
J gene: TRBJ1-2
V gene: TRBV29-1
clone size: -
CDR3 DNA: TGCAGCGTTGACGAGCTTCACTATGGCTACACCTTC
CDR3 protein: CSVDELHYGYTF

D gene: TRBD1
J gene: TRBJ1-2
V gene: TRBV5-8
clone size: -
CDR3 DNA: TGTGCCAGCAGCACAGGACAGGGGGATGGCTACACCTTC
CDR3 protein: CASSTGQGDGYTF

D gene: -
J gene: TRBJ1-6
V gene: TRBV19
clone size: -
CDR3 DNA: TGTGCCAGTAGTAGCCACAGGAGCAATAATTCACCCCTCCACTTT
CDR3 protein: CASSSHRSNNSPLHF

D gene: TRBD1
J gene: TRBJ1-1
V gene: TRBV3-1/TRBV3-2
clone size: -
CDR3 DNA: TGTGCCAGCCGGGACAGGGCTATGAGGCAGCGCACTGAAGCTTTCTTT
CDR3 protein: CASRDRAMRQRTEAFF

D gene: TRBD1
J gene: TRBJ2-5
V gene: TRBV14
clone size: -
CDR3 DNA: TGTGCCAGCAGCCAAGCGACAGGGGGCGGTGAGACCCAGTACTTC
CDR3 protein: CASSQATGGGETQYF

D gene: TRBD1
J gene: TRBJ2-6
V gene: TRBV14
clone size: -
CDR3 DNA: TGTGCCAGCAGCCAACAATATCCCGGGACAGGGTTTGCGGCCAACGTCCTGACTTTC
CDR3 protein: CASSQQYPGTGFAANVLTF

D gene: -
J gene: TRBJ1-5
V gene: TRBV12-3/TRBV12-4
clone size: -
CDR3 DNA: TGTGCCAGCAGTTTAGGAGTGGAGCCCCAGCATTTT
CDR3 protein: CASSLGVEPQHF

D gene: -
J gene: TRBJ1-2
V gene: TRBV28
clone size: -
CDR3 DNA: TGTGCCAGCAGGGTGGCCAAAAACTATGGCTACACCTTC
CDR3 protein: CASRVAKNYGYTF

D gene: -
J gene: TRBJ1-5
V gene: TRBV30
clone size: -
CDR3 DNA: TGTGCCTGGAGTGTGGACAGCGCCCAGCCCCAGCATTTT
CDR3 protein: CAWSVDSAQPQHF

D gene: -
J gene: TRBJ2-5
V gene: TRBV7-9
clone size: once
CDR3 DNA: TGTGCCAGCAGCTTAGAAGTTCAGCGACGCTGGTACTTC
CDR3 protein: CASSLEVQRRWYF

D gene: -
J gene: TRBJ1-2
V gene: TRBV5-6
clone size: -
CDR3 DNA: TGTGCCAGCAGCTTGAGGCAGGCGCCGAACTATGGCTACACCTTC
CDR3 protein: CASSLRQAPNYGYTF

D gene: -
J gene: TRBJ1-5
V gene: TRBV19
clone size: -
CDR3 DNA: TGTGCCAGTAGTATAGATAAGGGGCGGGGGGCCCAGCATTTT
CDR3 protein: CASSIDKGRGAQHF

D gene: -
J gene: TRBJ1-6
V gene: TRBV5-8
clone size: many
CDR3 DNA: TGTGCCAGCAGCTTCTGGAGGCCCGAGGGGAGGTCCTATAATTCACCCCTCCACTTT
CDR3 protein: CASSFWRPEGRSYNSPLHF

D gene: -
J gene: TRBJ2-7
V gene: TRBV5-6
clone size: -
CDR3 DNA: TGTGCCAGCAGCTTGTCGGGGTACTCCTACGAGCAGTACTTC
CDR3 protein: CASSLSGYSYEQYF

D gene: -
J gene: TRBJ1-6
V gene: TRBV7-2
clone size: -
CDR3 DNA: TGTGCCAGCAGCTTTGCTCAGGGAGGCAATTCACCCCTCCACTTT
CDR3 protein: CASSFAQGGNSPLHF

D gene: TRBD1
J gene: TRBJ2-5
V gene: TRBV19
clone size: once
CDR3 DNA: TGTGCCAGTAGAGGACAGGGGGAATCCCATCCAGAGACCCAGTACTTC
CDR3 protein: CASRGQGESHPETQYF

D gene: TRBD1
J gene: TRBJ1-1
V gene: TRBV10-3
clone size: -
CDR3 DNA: TGTGCCATCAGCCGGACAGGGGGTTTGAACACTGAAGCTTTCTTT
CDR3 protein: CAISRTGGLNTEAFF

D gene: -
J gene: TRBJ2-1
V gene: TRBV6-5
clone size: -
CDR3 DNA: TGTGCCAGCAGTTACGACACGTCGCAAAACAATGAGCAGTTCTTC
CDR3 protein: CASSYDTSQNNEQFF

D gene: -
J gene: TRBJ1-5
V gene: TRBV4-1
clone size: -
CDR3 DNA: TGCGCCAGCAGCCAAGACAGGGGTTATCAGCCCCAGCATTTT
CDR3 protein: CASSQDRGYQPQHF

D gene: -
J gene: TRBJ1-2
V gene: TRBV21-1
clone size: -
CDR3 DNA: TGTGCCAGCAGCAAAGCGGCGACAGGGGGCGCCCCTTGCCTTGGCTACACCTTC
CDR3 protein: CASSKAATGGAPCLGYTF